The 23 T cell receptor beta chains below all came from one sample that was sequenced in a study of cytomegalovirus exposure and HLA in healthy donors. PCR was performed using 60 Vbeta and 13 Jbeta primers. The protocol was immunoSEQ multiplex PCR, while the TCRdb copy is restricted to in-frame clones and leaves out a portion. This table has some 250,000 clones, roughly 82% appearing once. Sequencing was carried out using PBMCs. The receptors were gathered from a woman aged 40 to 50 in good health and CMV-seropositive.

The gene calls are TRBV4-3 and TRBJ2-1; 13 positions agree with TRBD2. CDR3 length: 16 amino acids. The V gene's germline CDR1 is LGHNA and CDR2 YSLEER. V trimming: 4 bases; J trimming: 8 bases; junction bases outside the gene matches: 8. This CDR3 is CASSLQGTSGIDEQFF. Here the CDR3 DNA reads TGCGCCAGCAGCCTCCAGGGGACTAGCGGGATTGATGAGCAGTTCTTC.

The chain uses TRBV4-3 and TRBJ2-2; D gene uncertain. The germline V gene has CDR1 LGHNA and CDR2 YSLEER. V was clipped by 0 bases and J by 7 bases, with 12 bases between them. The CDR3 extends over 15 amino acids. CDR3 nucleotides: TGCGCCAGCAGCCAAGATTACCTGGTCGGCGGGGAGCTGTTTTTT. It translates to CASSQDYLVGGELFF.

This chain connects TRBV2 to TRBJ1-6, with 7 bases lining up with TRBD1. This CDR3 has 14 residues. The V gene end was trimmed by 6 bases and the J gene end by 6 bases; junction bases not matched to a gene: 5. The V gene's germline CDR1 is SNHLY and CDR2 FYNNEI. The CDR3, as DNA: TGTGCCAGCAGGGGGGACAGACCTAATTCACCCCTCCACTTT. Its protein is CASRGDRPNSPLHF.

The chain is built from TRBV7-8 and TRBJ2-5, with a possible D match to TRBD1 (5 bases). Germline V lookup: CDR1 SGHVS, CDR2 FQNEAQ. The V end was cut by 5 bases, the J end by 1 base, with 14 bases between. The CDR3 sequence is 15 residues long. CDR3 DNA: TGTGCCAGCAGCCCAGGACAAGGCAGCCAAGAGACCCAGTACTTC. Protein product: CASSPGQGSQETQYF.

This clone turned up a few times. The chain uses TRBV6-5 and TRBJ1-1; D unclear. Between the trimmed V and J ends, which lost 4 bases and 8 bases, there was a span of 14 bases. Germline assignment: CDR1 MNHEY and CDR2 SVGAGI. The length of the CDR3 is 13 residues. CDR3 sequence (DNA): TGTGCCAGCAGTTCCCCACACAGCCCAGAAGCTTTCTTT. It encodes CASSSPHSPEAFF.

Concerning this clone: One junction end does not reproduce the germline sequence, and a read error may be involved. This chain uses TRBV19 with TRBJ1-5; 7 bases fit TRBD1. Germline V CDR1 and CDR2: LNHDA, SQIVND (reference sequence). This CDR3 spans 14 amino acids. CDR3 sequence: CASNIQGLGQPQHF. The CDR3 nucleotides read TGTGCCAGTAATATACAGGGGTTAGGACAGCCCCAGCATTTT. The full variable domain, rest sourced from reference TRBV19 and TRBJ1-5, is DGGITQSPKYLFRKEGQNVTLSCEQNLNHDAMYWYRQDPGQGLRLIYYSQIVNDFQKGDIAEGYSVSREKKESFPLTVTSAQKNPTAFYLCASNIQGLGQPQHFGDGTRLSIL.

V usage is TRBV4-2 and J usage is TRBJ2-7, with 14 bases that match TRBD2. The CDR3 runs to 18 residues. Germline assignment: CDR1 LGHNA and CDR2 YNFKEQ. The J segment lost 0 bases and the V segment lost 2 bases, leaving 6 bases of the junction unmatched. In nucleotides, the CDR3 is TGTGCCAGCAGCCAATCTGGGACTAGCGGGGGCCGCTCCTACGAGCAGTACTTC. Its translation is CASSQSGTSGGRSYEQYF.

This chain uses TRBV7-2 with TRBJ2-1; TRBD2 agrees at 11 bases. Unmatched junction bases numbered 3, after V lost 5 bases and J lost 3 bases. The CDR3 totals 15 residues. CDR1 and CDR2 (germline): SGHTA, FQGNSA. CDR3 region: CASSPTSGDYNEQFF. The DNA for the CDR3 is TGTGCCAGCAGCCCGACTAGCGGGGACTACAATGAGCAGTTCTTC. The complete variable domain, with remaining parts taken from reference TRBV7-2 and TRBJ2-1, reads GAGVSQSPSNKVTEKGKDVELRCDPISGHTALYWYRQSLGQGLEFLIYFQGNSAPDKSGLPSDRFSAERTGGSVSTLTIQRTQQEDSAVYLCASSPTSGDYNEQFFGPGTRLTVL.

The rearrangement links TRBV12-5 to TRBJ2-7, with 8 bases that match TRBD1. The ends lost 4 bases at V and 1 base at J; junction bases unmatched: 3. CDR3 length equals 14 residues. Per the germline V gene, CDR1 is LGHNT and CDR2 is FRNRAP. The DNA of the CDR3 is TGTGCTAGTGGTTCCAGGGACAGGTCCTACGAGCAGTACTTC. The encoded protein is CASGSRDRSYEQYF.

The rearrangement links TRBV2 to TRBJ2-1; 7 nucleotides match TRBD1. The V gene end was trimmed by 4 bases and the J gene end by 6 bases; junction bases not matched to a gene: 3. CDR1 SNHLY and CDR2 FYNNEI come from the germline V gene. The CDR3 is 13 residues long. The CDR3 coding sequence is TGTGCCAGCAGTGCCGGGACAGCCAATGAGCAGTTCTTC. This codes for CASSAGTANEQFF.

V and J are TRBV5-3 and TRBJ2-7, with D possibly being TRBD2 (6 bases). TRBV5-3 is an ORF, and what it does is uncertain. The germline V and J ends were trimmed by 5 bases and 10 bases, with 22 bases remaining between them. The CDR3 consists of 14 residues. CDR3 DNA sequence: TGTGCCAGAAGGATCCTAATTGGGACTTGCAGTCAGTACTTC. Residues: CARRILIGTCSQYF.

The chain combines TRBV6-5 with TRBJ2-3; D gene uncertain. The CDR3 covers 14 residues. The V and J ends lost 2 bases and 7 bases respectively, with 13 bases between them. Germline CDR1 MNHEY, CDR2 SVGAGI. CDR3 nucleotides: TGTGCCAGCAGTTACGACCCAGTTAGCCATACGCAGTATTTT. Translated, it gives CASSYDPVSHTQYF.

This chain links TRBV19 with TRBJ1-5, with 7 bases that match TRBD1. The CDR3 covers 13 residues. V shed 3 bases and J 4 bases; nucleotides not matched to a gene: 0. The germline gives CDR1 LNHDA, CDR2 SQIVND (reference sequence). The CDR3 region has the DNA TGTGCCAGTAGTATGACAGGGAATCAGCCCCAGCATTTT. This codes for CASSMTGNQPQHF.

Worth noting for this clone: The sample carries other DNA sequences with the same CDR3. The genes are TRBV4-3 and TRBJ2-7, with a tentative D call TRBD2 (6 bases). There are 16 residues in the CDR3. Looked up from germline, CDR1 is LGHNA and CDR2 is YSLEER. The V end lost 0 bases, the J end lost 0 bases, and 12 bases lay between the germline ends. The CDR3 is CASSQDLVGGSYEQYF. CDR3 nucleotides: TGCGCCAGCAGCCAAGATCTGGTCGGGGGCTCCTACGAGCAGTACTTC.

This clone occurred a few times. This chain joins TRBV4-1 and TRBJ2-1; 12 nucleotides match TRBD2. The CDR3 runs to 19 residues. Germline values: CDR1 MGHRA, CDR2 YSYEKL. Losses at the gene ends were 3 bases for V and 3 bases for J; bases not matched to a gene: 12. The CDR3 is CASSQAGLAGQGGYNEQFF. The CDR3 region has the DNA TGCGCCAGCAGCCAGGCGGGACTAGCGGGCCAAGGGGGCTACAATGAGCAGTTCTTC.

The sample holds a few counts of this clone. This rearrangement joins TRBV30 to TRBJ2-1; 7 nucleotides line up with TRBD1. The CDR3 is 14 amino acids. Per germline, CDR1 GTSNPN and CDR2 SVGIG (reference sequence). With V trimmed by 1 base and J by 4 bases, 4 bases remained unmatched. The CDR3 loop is CAWSGDSGYNEQFF. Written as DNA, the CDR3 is TGTGCCTGGAGTGGGGACAGCGGATACAATGAGCAGTTCTTC.

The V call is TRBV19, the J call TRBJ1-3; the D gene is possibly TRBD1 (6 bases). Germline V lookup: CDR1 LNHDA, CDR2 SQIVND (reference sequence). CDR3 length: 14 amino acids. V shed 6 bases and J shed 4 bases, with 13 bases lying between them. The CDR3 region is CASRPGQGGNTIYF. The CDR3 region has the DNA TGTGCCAGTAGGCCGGGACAAGGGGGAAACACCATATATTTT.

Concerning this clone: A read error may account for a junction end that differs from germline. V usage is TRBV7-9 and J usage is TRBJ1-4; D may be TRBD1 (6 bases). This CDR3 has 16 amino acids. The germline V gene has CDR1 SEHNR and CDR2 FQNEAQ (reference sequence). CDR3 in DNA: TGTTCCAGCAGCTTCTCGACAGGAGCGATTGGGGAAAAACTGTTTTTT. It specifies CSSSFSTGAIGEKLFF.

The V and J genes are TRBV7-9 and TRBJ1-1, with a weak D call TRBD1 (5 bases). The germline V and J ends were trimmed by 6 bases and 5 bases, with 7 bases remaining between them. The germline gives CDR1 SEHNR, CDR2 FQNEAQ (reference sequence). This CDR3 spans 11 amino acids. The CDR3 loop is CASSGHTEAFF. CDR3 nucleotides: TGTGCCAGCAGTGGACATACTGAAGCTTTCTTT.

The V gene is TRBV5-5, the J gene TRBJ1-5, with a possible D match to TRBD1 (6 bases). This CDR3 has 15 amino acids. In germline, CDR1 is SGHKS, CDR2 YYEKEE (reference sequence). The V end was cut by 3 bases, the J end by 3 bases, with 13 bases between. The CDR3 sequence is CASSWDTLFNQPQHF. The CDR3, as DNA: TGTGCCAGCAGCTGGGACACTTTGTTCAATCAGCCCCAGCATTTT.

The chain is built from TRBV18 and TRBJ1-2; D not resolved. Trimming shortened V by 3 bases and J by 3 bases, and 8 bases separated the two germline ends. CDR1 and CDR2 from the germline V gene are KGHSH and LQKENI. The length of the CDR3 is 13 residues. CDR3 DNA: TGTGCCAGCTCACCTTCGTCGGACTATGGCTACACCTTC. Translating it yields CASSPSSDYGYTF.

CDR3 loop: CASSLDEAAASRDEQFF. The CDR3, as DNA: TGTGCCAGCAGCTTAGATGAAGCAGCCGCAAGTCGGGATGAGCAGTTCTTC. The chain employs TRBV11-2 and TRBJ2-1; no reliable D call. Germline V gives CDR1 SGHAT, CDR2 FQNNGV. CDR3 length equals 17 residues. Trimming pared 0 bases from V and 8 bases from J, leaving 20 bases between.

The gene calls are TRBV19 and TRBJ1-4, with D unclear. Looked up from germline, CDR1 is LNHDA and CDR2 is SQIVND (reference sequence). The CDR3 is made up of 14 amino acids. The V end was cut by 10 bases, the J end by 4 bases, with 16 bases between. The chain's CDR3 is CATRPGGGNEKLFF. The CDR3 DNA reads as TGTGCCACCCGGCCGGGTGGAGGTAATGAAAAACTGTTTTTT.